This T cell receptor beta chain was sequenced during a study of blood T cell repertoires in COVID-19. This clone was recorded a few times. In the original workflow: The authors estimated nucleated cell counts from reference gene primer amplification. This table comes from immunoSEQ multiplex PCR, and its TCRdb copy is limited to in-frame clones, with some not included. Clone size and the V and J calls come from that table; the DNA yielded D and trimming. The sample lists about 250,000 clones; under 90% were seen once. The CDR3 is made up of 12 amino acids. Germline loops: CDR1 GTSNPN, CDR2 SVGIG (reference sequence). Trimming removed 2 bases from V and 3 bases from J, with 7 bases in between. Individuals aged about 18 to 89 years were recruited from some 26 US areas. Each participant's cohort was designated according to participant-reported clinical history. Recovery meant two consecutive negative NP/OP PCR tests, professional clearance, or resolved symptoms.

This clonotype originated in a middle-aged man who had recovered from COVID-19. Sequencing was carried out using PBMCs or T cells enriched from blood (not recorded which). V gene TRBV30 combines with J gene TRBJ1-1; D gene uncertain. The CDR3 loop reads CAWSLEDTEAFF. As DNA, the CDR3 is TGTGCCTGGAGTCTAGAGGACACTGAAGCTTTCTTT. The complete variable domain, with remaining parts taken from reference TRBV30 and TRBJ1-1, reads SQTIHQWPATLVQPVGSPLSLECTVEGTSNPNLYWYRQAAGRGLQLLFYSVGIGQISSEVPQNLSASRPQDRQFILSSKKLLLSDSGFYLCAWSLEDTEAFFGQGTRLTVV.